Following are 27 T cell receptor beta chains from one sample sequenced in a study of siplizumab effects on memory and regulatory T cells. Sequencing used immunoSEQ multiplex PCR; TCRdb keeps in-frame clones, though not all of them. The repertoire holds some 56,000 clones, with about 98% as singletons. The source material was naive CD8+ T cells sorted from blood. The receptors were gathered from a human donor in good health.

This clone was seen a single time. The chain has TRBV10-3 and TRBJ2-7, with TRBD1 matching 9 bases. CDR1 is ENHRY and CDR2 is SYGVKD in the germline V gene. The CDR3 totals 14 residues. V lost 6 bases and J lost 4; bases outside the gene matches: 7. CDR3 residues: CAIRDRDRAYEQYF. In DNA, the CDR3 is TGTGCCATCAGGGACCGGGACAGGGCTTACGAGCAGTACTTC.

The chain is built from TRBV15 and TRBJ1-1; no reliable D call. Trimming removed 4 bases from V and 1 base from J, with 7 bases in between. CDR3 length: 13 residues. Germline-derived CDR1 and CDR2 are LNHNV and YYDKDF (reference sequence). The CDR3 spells CATSTTGNTEAFF. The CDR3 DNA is TGTGCCACCAGCACAACGGGGAACACTGAAGCTTTCTTT.

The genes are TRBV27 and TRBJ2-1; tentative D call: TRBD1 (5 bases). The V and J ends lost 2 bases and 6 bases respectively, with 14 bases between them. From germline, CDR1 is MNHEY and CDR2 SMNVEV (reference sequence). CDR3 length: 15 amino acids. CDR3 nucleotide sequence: TGTGCCAGCAGTTTAGGCAGCCGGACACCCAATGAGCAGTTCTTC. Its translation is CASSLGSRTPNEQFF.

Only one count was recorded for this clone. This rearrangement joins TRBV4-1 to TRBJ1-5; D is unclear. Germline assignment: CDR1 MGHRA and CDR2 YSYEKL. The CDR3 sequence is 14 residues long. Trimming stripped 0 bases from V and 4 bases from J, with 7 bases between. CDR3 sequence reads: CASSQDNGNQPQHF. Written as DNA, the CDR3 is TGCGCCAGCAGCCAAGATAACGGAAATCAGCCCCAGCATTTT.

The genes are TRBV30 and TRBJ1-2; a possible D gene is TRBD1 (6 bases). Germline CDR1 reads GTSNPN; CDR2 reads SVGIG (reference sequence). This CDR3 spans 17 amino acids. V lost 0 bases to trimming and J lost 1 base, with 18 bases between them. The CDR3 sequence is CAWSVQFGDTINYGYTF. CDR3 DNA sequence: TGTGCCTGGAGTGTACAATTCGGGGACACCATTAACTATGGCTACACCTTC.

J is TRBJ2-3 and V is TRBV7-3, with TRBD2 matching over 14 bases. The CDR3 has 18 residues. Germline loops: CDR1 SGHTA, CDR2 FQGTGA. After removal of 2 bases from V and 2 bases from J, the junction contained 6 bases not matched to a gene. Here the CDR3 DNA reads TGTGCCAGCAGCTTAGTGGGGACTAGCGGGAGATCCACAGATACGCAGTATTTT. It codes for CASSLVGTSGRSTDTQYF.

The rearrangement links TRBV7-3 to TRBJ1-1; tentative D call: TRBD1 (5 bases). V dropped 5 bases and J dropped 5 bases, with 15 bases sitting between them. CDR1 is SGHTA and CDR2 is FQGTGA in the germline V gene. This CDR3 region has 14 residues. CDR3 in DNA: TGTGCCAGCAGCCCGGGGACGGGTGGGACTGAAGCTTTCTTT. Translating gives CASSPGTGGTEAFF.

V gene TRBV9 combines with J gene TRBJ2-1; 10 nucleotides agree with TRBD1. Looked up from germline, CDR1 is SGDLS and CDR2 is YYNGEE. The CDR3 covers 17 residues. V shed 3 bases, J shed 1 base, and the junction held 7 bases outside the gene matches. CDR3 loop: CASSAPGDRGSYNEQFF. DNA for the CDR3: TGTGCCAGCAGCGCCCCAGGGGACAGGGGTTCCTACAATGAGCAGTTCTTC. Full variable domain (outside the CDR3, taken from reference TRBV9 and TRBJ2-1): DSGVTQTPKHLITATGQRVTLRCSPRSGDLSVYWYQQSLDQGLQFLIQYYNGEERAKGNILERFSAQQFPDLHSELNLSSLELGDSALYFCASSAPGDRGSYNEQFFGPGTRLTVL.

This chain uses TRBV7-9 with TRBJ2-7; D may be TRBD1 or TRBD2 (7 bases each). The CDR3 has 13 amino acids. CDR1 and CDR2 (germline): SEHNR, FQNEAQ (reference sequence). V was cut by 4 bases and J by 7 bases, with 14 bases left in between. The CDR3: CASSSGGVSEQYF. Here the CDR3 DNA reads TGTGCCAGCAGCTCAGGGGGGGTTTCTGAGCAGTACTTC.

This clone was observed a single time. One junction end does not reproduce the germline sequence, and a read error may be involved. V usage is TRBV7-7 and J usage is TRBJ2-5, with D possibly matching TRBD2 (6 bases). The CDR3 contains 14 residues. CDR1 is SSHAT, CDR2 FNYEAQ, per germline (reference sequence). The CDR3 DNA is TGTGCTAGCAGCCACGGACTATCCCAAGAGACCCAGTACTTC. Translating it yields CASSHGLSQETQYF.

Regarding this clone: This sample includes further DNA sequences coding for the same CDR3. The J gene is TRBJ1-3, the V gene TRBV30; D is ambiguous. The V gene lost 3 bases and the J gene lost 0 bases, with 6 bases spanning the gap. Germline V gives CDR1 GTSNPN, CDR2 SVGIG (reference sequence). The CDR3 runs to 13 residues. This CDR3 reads CAWSESSGNTIYF. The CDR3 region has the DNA TGTGCCTGGAGCGAGAGCTCTGGAAACACCATATATTTT.

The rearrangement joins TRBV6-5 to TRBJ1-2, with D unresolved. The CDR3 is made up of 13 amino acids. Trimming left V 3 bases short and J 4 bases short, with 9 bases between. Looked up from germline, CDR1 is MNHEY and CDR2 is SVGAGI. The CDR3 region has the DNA TGTGCCAGCAGTTATACGGGTCTCTATGGCTACACCTTC. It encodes CASSYTGLYGYTF.

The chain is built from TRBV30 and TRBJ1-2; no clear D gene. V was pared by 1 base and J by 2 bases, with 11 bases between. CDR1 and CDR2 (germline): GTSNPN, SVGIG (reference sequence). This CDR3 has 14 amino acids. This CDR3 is CAWSALGQNYGYTF. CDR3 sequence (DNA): TGTGCCTGGAGTGCCCTTGGGCAGAACTATGGCTACACCTTC. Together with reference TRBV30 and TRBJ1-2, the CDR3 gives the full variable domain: SQTIHQWPATLVQPVGSPLSLECTVEGTSNPNLYWYRQAAGRGLQLLFYSVGIGQISSEVPQNLSASRPQDRQFILSSKKLLLSDSGFYLCAWSALGQNYGYTFGSGTRLTVV.

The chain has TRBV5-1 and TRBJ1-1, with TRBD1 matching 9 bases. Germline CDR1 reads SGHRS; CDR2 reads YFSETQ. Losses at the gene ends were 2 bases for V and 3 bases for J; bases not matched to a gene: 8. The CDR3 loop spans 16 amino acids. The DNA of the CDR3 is TGCGCCAGCAGCTTAGCGGGACAGGGATTCGACACTGAAGCTTTCTTT. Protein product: CASSLAGQGFDTEAFF.

CDR3 sequence (DNA): TGTGCCAGCAGTGAAGGCCCCGTCTGGGGCCAAGAGACCCAGTACTTC. It codes for CASSEGPVWGQETQYF. This chain connects TRBV6-1 to TRBJ2-5; D is ambiguous. V lost 1 base and J lost 1, with 13 bases in between. The CDR3 covers 16 residues. Per the germline V gene, CDR1 is MNHNS and CDR2 is SASEGT.

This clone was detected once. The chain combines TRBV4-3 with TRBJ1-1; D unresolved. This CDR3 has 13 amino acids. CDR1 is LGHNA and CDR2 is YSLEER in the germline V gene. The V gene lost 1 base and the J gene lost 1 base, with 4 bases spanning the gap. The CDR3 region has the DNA TGCGCCAGCAGCCAAGGACAGAACACTGAAGCTTTCTTT. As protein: CASSQGQNTEAFF.

This CDR3 reads CASRELAASTGELFF. CDR3 nucleotide sequence: TGTGCCAGCAGGGAACTAGCGGCAAGCACCGGGGAGCTGTTTTTT. The V gene is TRBV28, the J gene TRBJ2-2; 8 bases agree with TRBD2. The V gene end was trimmed by 6 bases and the J gene end by 4 bases; junction bases not matched to a gene: 7. CDR3 length equals 15 residues. The V gene's germline CDR1 is MDHEN and CDR2 SYDVKM.

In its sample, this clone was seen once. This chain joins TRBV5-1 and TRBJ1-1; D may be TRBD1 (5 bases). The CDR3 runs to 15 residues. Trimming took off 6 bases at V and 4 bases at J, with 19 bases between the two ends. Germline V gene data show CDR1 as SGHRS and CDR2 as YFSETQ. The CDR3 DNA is TGCGCCAGCAACAACGTGGGGGATTATCTCACTGAAGCTTTCTTT. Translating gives CASNNVGDYLTEAFF.

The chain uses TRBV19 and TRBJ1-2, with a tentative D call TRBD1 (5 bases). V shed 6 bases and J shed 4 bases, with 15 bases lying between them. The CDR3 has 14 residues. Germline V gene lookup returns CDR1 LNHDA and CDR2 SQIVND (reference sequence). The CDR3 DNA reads TGTGCCAGTAGGAGGTCGGGACGGACCTATGGCTACACCTTC. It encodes CASRRSGRTYGYTF.

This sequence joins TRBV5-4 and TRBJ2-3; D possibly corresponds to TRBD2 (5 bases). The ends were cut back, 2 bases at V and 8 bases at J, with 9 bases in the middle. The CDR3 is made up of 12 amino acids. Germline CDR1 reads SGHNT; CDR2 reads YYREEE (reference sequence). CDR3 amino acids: CASSFEEGTQYF. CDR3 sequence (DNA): TGTGCCAGCAGCTTCGAAGAGGGTACGCAGTATTTT.

CDR3 sequence (DNA): TGCAGCGTTGTGGTCAGCAATGAAAAACTGTTTTTT. As protein: CSVVVSNEKLFF. The chain uses TRBV29-1 and TRBJ1-4, with D unresolved. CDR3 length equals 12 residues. Looked up from germline, CDR1 is SQVTM and CDR2 is ANQGSEA. The germline V and J ends were trimmed by 4 bases and 5 bases, with 8 bases remaining between them.

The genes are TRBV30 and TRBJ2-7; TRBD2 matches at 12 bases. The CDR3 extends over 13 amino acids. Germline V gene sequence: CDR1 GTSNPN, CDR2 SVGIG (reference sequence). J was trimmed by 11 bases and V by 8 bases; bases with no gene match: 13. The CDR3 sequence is CALSTSGGPTEYF. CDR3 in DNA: TGTGCCCTCTCGACTAGCGGGGGCCCTACGGAGTACTTC. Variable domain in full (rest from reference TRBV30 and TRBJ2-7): SQTIHQWPATLVQPVGSPLSLECTVEGTSNPNLYWYRQAAGRGLQLLFYSVGIGQISSEVPQNLSASRPQDRQFILSSKKLLLSDSGFYLCALSTSGGPTEYFGPGTRLTVT.

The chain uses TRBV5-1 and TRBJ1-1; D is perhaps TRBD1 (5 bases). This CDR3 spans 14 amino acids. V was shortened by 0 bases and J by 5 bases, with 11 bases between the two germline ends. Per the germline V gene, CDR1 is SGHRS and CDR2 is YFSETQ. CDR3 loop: CASSLGGTNTEAFF. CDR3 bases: TGCGCCAGCAGCTTGGGAGGGACGAATACTGAAGCTTTCTTT. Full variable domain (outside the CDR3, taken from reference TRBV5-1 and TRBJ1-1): KAGVTQTPRYLIKTRGQQVTLSCSPISGHRSVSWYQQTPGQGLQFLFEYFSETQRNKGNFPGRFSGRQFSNSRSEMNVSTLELGDSALYLCASSLGGTNTEAFFGQGTRLTVV.

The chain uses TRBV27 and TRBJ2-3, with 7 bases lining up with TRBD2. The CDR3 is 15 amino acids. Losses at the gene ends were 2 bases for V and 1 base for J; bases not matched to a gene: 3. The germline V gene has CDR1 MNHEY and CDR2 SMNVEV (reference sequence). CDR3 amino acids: CASSLRAGGTDTQYF. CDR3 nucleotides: TGTGCCAGCAGTTTAAGGGCGGGAGGCACAGATACGCAGTATTTT.

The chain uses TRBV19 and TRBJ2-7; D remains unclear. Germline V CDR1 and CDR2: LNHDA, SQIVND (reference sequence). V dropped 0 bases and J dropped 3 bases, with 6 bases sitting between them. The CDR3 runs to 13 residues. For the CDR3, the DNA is TGTGCCAGTAGTATAGAGAAGTTCTACGAGCAGTACTTC. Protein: CASSIEKFYEQYF.

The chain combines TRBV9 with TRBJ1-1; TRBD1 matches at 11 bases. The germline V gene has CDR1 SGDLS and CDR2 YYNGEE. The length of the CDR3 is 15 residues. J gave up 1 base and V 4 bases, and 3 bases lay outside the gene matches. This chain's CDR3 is CASSPGQGGNTEAFF. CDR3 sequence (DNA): TGTGCCAGCAGCCCGGGACAGGGGGGGAACACTGAAGCTTTCTTT.

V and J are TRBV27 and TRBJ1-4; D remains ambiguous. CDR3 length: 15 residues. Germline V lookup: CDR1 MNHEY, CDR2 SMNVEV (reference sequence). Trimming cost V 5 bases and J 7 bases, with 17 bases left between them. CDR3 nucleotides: TGTGCCAGCAGTCCAACACCGGGAGGATTTGAAAAACTGTTTTTT. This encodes CASSPTPGGFEKLFF.